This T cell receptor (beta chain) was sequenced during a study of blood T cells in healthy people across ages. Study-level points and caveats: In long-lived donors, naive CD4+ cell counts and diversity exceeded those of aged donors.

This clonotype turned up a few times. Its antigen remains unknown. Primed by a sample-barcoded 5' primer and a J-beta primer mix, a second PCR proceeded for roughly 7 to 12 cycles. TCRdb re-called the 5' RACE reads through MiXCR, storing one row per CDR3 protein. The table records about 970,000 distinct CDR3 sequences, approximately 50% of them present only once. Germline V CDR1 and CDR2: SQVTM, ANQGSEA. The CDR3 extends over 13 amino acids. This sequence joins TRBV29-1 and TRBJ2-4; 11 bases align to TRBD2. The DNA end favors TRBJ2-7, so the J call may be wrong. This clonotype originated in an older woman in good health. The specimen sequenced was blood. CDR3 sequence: CSATSGASYEQYF. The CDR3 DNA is TGCAGCGCGACTAGCGGGGCATCCTACGAGCAGTACTTC.